These T cell receptor beta chains were read from a single sample in a study of response to subunit inactivated influenza vaccine. TCRdb ran MiXCR on the RT-PCR reads and lists one entry per CDR3 protein. The data contain 550,000 to 650,000 distinct CDR3 sequences, 10% to 15% of them singletons. Sequencing was performed on PBMCs from blood, taken on the day of vaccination. Receptors were obtained from a man between 50 and 59 years old who received an inactivated influenza vaccine. Each CDR3 is given without its conserved first and last residue. Each record gives: CDR3 length, V gene, clone size, CDR3 protein. Clone size is not always given. Where it is, it says once, few, many or a class for expanded clones.

cdr3_length: 12; v_call: TRBV7-6; clone_size: few; cdr3_aa: ASSSLTGRGEAF
cdr3_length: 14; v_call: TRBV6-5; clone_size: NA; cdr3_aa: PSSYGREGLSYEQY
cdr3_length: 13; v_call: TRBV12-3/TRBV12-4; clone_size: once; cdr3_aa: ASRLTTSGNQPQH
cdr3_length: 16; v_call: TRBV20-1; clone_size: few; cdr3_aa: SARDLRESIVSYNEQF
cdr3_length: 13; v_call: TRBV7-2; clone_size: many; cdr3_aa: ASSYYRGSLETQY
cdr3_length: 12; v_call: TRBV12-3/TRBV12-4; clone_size: NA; cdr3_aa: ASSPQGMVNEQF
cdr3_length: 10; v_call: TRBV20-1; clone_size: NA; cdr3_aa: SADPRSAGYT
cdr3_length: 13; v_call: TRBV7-9; clone_size: NA; cdr3_aa: ASSSGGGDNQPQH
cdr3_length: 16; v_call: TRBV28; clone_size: many; cdr3_aa: ASSGPGGTLLGTDTQY
cdr3_length: 13; v_call: TRBV3-1; clone_size: NA; cdr3_aa: ASSQVGGAGTEAF
cdr3_length: 13; v_call: TRBV25-1; clone_size: NA; cdr3_aa: ASSATGGDWTEAF
cdr3_length: 9; v_call: TRBV7-2; clone_size: NA; cdr3_aa: TSSLGDGYT
cdr3_length: 12; v_call: TRBV6-5; clone_size: few; cdr3_aa: ASSYYSSYQPQH
cdr3_length: 12; v_call: TRBV7-2; clone_size: NA; cdr3_aa: ASSLSQGANTQY
cdr3_length: 11; v_call: TRBV6-2/TRBV6-3; clone_size: NA; cdr3_aa: ASSYRTYNEQF
cdr3_length: 11; v_call: TRBV6-6; clone_size: NA; cdr3_aa: ASEGQVSYEQY
cdr3_length: 15; v_call: TRBV6-2/TRBV6-3; clone_size: NA; cdr3_aa: ASSYFSLAGRQETQY
cdr3_length: 12; v_call: TRBV6-2/TRBV6-3; clone_size: many; cdr3_aa: ASSYAGGEDTQY
cdr3_length: 19; v_call: TRBV5-1; clone_size: few; cdr3_aa: ASSSDKPGRGTRLRQETQY
cdr3_length: 13; v_call: TRBV15; clone_size: many; cdr3_aa: ATPDEGLGYNEQF
cdr3_length: 12; v_call: TRBV20-1; clone_size: NA; cdr3_aa: SAMSSGSSSPQY
cdr3_length: 8; v_call: TRBV2; clone_size: many; cdr3_aa: ASGTGELF
cdr3_length: 12; v_call: TRBV6-5; clone_size: NA; cdr3_aa: ASSSAPMNTEAF
cdr3_length: 11; v_call: TRBV5-1; clone_size: NA; cdr3_aa: ASNSGGEDEQF
cdr3_length: 11; v_call: TRBV10-1; clone_size: NA; cdr3_aa: ASSRTVTDTQY
cdr3_length: 13; v_call: TRBV7-2; clone_size: NA; cdr3_aa: ASSLAIGASYEQY
cdr3_length: 9; v_call: TRBV6-5; clone_size: NA; cdr3_aa: ASGQNYEQY
cdr3_length: 13; v_call: TRBV28; clone_size: NA; cdr3_aa: ASRLDRALTDTQY
cdr3_length: 13; v_call: TRBV5-1; clone_size: NA; cdr3_aa: ASSLDGSGADVLT
cdr3_length: 12; v_call: TRBV5-1; clone_size: many; cdr3_aa: ASSLGQLTDTQY
cdr3_length: 14; v_call: TRBV7-6; clone_size: few; cdr3_aa: ASSPYGGSRTDTQY
cdr3_length: 14; v_call: TRBV20-1; clone_size: few; cdr3_aa: SARDREGSRQETQY
cdr3_length: 14; v_call: TRBV7-9; clone_size: NA; cdr3_aa: ASSSIGQECGSPLH
cdr3_length: 13; v_call: TRBV5-1; clone_size: few; cdr3_aa: ASSSRGDPIETQY
cdr3_length: 12; v_call: TRBV5-1; clone_size: NA; cdr3_aa: ASSLGQGPREQY
cdr3_length: 13; v_call: TRBV5-1; clone_size: NA; cdr3_aa: ASSWGTGLYNEQF